These T cell receptor beta chains were read from a single sample in a study of early T cells in non-severe SARS-CoV-2 infection. TCRdb re-called the 5' RACE reads with MiXCR, one entry per CDR3 protein. In the table there are approximately 49,000 distinct CDR3 sequences, approximately 10% of which are singletons. The specimen was whole blood. Receptors originate from an adult who was a healthcare worker with PCR-confirmed SARS-CoV-2 infection or an uninfected control (not recorded which). The CDR3 runs from the conserved cysteine through the conserved F or W. The D gene is left open where the match is weak. A clone size is listed for some rows: how often the clone was seen (once, few, many), or a class if it is expanded.

j_call clone_size v_call d_call cdr3_nt cdr3_aa
TRBJ2-5 - TRBV28 - TGTGCAAGCCAGGGAGGCCAAGAGACCCAGTACTTC CASQGGQETQYF
TRBJ1-1 - TRBV25-1 - TGTGCCAGCAGTATCCCTAGGGTGAACACTGAAGCTTTCTTT CASSIPRVNTEAFF
TRBJ2-5 - TRBV11-2 - TGTGCCAGCAGCCCCCACGAGACCCAGTACTTC CASSPHETQYF
TRBJ1-5 few TRBV5-4 - TGTGCCAGCAGCTTGGAACCGGGGCCGGCTCAGCCCCAGCATTTT CASSLEPGPAQPQHF
TRBJ2-7 few TRBV6-2/TRBV6-3 - TGTGCCAGCAGACGAAGACAAGTTTACGAGCAGTACTTC CASRRRQVYEQYF
TRBJ1-1 - TRBV28 TRBD1 TGTGCCAGCAGTCCGCCGGGGGCAGGGGGCACTGAAGCTTTCTTT CASSPPGAGGTEAFF
TRBJ1-1 many TRBV20-1 - TGCAGTGCTAGGGTTTTGTGGCGGACACCGAACACTGAAGCTTTCTTT CSARVLWRTPNTEAFF
TRBJ1-1 - TRBV5-1 - TGCGCCAGCAGCTTGGAGCAGGGGCGGAACACTGAAGCTTTCTTT CASSLEQGRNTEAFF
TRBJ1-2 few TRBV4-1 - TGCGCCAGCAGCCAAGATGTGGGTCTGCCCTATGGCTACACCTTC CASSQDVGLPYGYTF
TRBJ1-1 many TRBV30 - TGTGCCTGGAGTGACCCAGGGCTGAACACTGAAGCTTTCTTT CAWSDPGLNTEAFF
TRBJ2-7 - TRBV28 - TGTGCCAGCAGTTTTGCCGACGGAGGAGACTACGAGCAGTACTTC CASSFADGGDYEQYF
TRBJ1-5 many TRBV6-6 - TGTGCCAGCAGTTACTCGAACCGACAAAGGTCTCAGCCCCAGCATTTT CASSYSNRQRSQPQHF
TRBJ2-3 - TRBV20-1 TRBD2 TGCAGTGCTTCTAGCGGGCCACCCGGAGCGGATACGCAGTATTTT CSASSGPPGADTQYF
TRBJ1-1 - TRBV6-4 - TGTGCCAGCGGTGAAAACCTTAACACTGAAGCTTTCTTT CASGENLNTEAFF
TRBJ2-1 few TRBV7-9 TRBD2 TGTGCCAGCAGCCTAGAGCGGGGTTACAATGAGCAGTTCTTC CASSLERGYNEQFF
TRBJ2-5 many TRBV28 - TGTGCCAGCGGGCGTTCTGGCTTC CASGRSGF
TRBJ1-4 many TRBV5-6 - TGTGCCAGCAGCTTGTTCGGGGGGCCGGGTGAAAAACTGTTTTTT CASSLFGGPGEKLFF
TRBJ2-1 many TRBV11-2 - TGTGCCAGCAGCTCCAGGACGGGGCTAAGGCATGAGCAGTTCTTC CASSSRTGLRHEQFF
TRBJ2-3 few TRBV24-1 - TGTGCCACAGGGTGGCGGAGCACAGATACGCAGTATTTT CATGWRSTDTQYF
TRBJ1-4 few TRBV5-6 - TGTGCCAGCAGCTTGAGGGCAGTCGGGCGAACTAATGAAAAACTGTTTTTT CASSLRAVGRTNEKLFF
TRBJ2-3 - TRBV12-3/TRBV12-4 TRBD1 TGTGCCAGCAGTGAGACAGGGGTTGGCACAGATACGCAGTATTTT CASSETGVGTDTQYF
TRBJ2-7 - TRBV29-1 - TGCAGCGCCGAGACTAGTTACGAGCAGTACTTC CSAETSYEQYF
TRBJ2-7 - TRBV27 - TGTGCCAGCAATTTGGGGGCCTACGAGCAGTACTTC CASNLGAYEQYF
TRBJ2-2 - TRBV6-6 TRBD1 TGTGCCACGGGACAGGACGTCACCGGGGAGCTGTTTTTT CATGQDVTGELFF
TRBJ1-3 many TRBV5-1 - TGCGCCAGCAGCTTGGAGGCAGTCTCTGAAAACACCATATATTTT CASSLEAVSENTIYF
TRBJ2-7 many TRBV5-1 - TGCGCCAGCAGCCCTGGGAGCGAGCAGTACTTC CASSPGSEQYF
TRBJ2-7 few TRBV6-2/TRBV6-3 - TGTGCCAGCAGGGGAATCCAGCGGGCCCTCTACGAGCAGTACTTC CASRGIQRALYEQYF
TRBJ2-3 - TRBV4-1 - TGCGCCAGCAGCCCCTGGGGGCTAGGCACAGATACGCAGTATTTT CASSPWGLGTDTQYF
TRBJ2-3 many TRBV19 TRBD2 TGTGCCAGTAGTACGGGACTAGCGGGGACCGCGACAGATACGCAGTATTTT CASSTGLAGTATDTQYF